The present T cell receptor beta chain was sequenced within a study of T cells after yellow fever vaccination. TCRdb re-called the 5' RACE reads with MiXCR, one entry per CDR3 protein. Counted here are about 340,000 distinct CDR3 sequences, about an eighth occurring once; the ten biggest clones make up 3% to 4%. This CDR3 spans 15 amino acids. V was trimmed by 5 bases and J by 7 bases, leaving 17 bases between them. The source material was CD4+ T cells sorted from PBMCs, sampled 15 days after the yellow fever booster vaccination. The clonotype was recovered from a man aged 18 to 35 who received the YFV17D yellow fever vaccine. This rearrangement joins TRBV12-3 or TRBV12-4 to TRBJ1-4; D is perhaps TRBD1 (5 bases). The CDR3 spells CASSPQQARGEKLFF. For the CDR3, the DNA is TGTGCCAGCAGTCCCCAACAGGCTAGGGGTGAAAAACTGTTTTTT.